These T cell receptor beta chains were read from a single sample in a study of shared clonotypes between healthy human individuals. Produced via immunoSEQ multiplex PCR; TCRdb's table is partial and in-frame only. Of about 600,000 clones listed, 98% are singletons. The specimen sequenced was naive CD8+ T cells sorted from blood. The receptor set was obtained from a man aged 30 to 45 in good health. The CDR3 runs from the conserved cysteine through the conserved F or W. A D gene is named only where the DNA matches it firmly. Some rows mark clone size as missing; the rest say once, few, many or name a class of expanded clone.

D gene	V gene	clone size	J gene	CDR3 protein	CDR3 DNA
NA	TRBV19	NA	TRBJ2-7	CATQEDEDEQYF	TGTGCCACCCAAGAGGACGAGGACGAGCAGTACTTC
NA	TRBV7-9	NA	TRBJ2-7	CASSNQGNPNYEQYF	TGTGCCAGCAGCAATCAGGGGAACCCGAACTACGAGCAGTACTTC
TRBD2	TRBV28	NA	TRBJ2-3	CASSGTSGRSDTQYF	TGTGCCAGCAGTGGGACTAGCGGGAGGTCAGATACGCAGTATTTT
TRBD2	TRBV27	NA	TRBJ2-7	CASSLFPGLAEEQYF	TGTGCCAGCAGTTTATTCCCGGGACTAGCGGAAGAGCAGTACTTC
NA	TRBV7-9	NA	TRBJ2-7	CASSLSASYEQYF	TGTGCCAGCAGCTTAAGTGCTTCCTACGAGCAGTACTTC
TRBD1	TRBV19	NA	TRBJ2-1	CASDRGTYNEQFF	TGTGCCAGTGACAGGGGAACCTACAATGAGCAGTTCTTC
TRBD2	TRBV7-9	NA	TRBJ2-7	CASSTRGGGAYEQYF	TGTGCCAGCAGCACGCGCGGGGGTGGGGCCTACGAGCAGTACTTC
NA	TRBV29-1	NA	TRBJ2-1	CSVVGGSYNEQFF	TGCAGCGTTGTTGGGGGGTCCTACAATGAGCAGTTCTTC
TRBD1	TRBV30	NA	TRBJ1-1	CAWTPGTGNTEAFF	TGTGCCTGGACCCCTGGGACAGGGAACACTGAAGCTTTCTTT
TRBD1	TRBV9	NA	TRBJ2-2	CASSPGQGATGELFF	TGTGCCAGCAGCCCGGGACAGGGGGCGACCGGGGAGCTGTTTTTT
NA	TRBV6-6	NA	TRBJ2-1	CASSYVRGIEQFF	TGTGCCAGCAGTTACGTTCGGGGAATTGAGCAGTTCTTC
TRBD2	TRBV9	NA	TRBJ2-1	CASSPGLAGVGSSYNEQFF	TGTGCCAGCAGCCCGGGACTAGCGGGGGTTGGGAGCTCCTACAATGAGCAGTTCTTC
NA	TRBV7-3	NA	TRBJ2-1	CASSLTVGEQFF	TGTGCCAGCAGCTTAACAGTCGGTGAGCAGTTCTTC
TRBD2	TRBV7-8	NA	TRBJ2-3	CASSSRATSGRTDTQYF	TGTGCCAGCAGCTCGAGAGCGACTAGCGGGAGGACAGATACGCAGTATTTT
TRBD1	TRBV29-1	NA	TRBJ1-1	CSARENRQGSTEAFF	TGCAGCGCCCGGGAGAATAGACAGGGGAGCACTGAAGCTTTCTTT
TRBD2	TRBV2	NA	TRBJ2-3	CASSGLALDTQYF	TGTGCCAGCAGTGGACTAGCTCTAGATACGCAGTATTTT
NA	TRBV4-2	NA	TRBJ2-1	CASSQDMWEWTNEQFF	TGTGCCAGCAGCCAAGATATGTGGGAATGGACCAATGAGCAGTTCTTC
TRBD2	TRBV29-1	NA	TRBJ2-3	CSVEGQAGDGTDTQYF	TGCAGCGTTGAGGGTCAGGCGGGAGATGGCACAGATACGCAGTATTTT
NA	TRBV10-1	NA	TRBJ2-3	CASSGQTGGTDTQYF	TGCGCCAGCAGTGGACAAACGGGAGGCACAGATACGCAGTATTTT
TRBD2	TRBV7-6	NA	TRBJ2-1	CASRPTSGMYNEQFF	TGTGCCAGCAGACCAACTAGCGGGATGTACAATGAGCAGTTCTTC
NA	TRBV29-1	NA	TRBJ2-5	CSVEGEGVGWETQYF	TGCAGCGTTGAAGGAGAAGGGGTGGGGTGGGAGACCCAGTACTTC
TRBD1	TRBV27	NA	TRBJ2-7	CASSPPRQGRYSYEQYF	TGTGCCAGCAGCCCTCCTAGACAGGGGCGATACTCCTACGAGCAGTACTTC
NA	TRBV2	NA	TRBJ2-1	CASRMDGSSYNEQFF	TGTGCCAGCAGGATGGACGGAAGCTCCTACAATGAGCAGTTCTTC
NA	TRBV7-9	once	TRBJ2-6	CASSSPDRTDTGANVLTF	TGTGCCAGCAGCTCACCTGACAGGACGGATACTGGGGCCAACGTCCTGACTTTC
NA	TRBV19	NA	TRBJ2-5	CASSLGTSPETQYF	TGTGCCAGTAGTTTAGGGACTTCTCCAGAGACCCAGTACTTC
NA	TRBV4-1	NA	TRBJ2-7	CASSQSPSSYEQYF	TGCGCCAGCAGCCAAAGCCCTAGCTCCTACGAGCAGTACTTC
NA	TRBV27	NA	TRBJ2-1	CASSLSTPSNEQFF	TGTGCCAGCAGTTTATCGACCCCGAGCAATGAGCAGTTCTTC
NA	TRBV7-6	NA	TRBJ1-4	CASSPREGYEKLFF	TGTGCCAGCAGCCCAAGGGAAGGGTATGAAAAACTGTTTTTT
NA	TRBV6-5	NA	TRBJ1-2	CASKRPGGGNGYTF	TGTGCCAGCAAACGACCGGGAGGAGGGAATGGCTACACCTTC
NA	TRBV9	NA	TRBJ2-1	CASSVGVGGYNEQFF	TGTGCCAGCAGCGTCGGTGTAGGTGGATACAATGAGCAGTTCTTC
NA	TRBV11-2	NA	TRBJ1-1	CASSPTVNTEAFF	TGTGCCAGCAGCCCGACGGTGAACACTGAAGCTTTCTTT
NA	TRBV7-2	NA	TRBJ2-7	CASSLRLGSGEQYF	TGTGCCAGCAGCCTAAGACTGGGTTCGGGCGAGCAGTACTTC
NA	TRBV5-1	NA	TRBJ2-7	CASSFVGAGSYEQYF	TGCGCCAGCAGCTTTGTGGGAGCGGGCTCCTACGAGCAGTACTTC
NA	TRBV10-1	NA	TRBJ2-5	CASSPADQKQETQYF	TGCGCCAGCAGTCCCGCGGACCAAAAGCAAGAGACCCAGTACTTC
NA	TRBV5-1	NA	TRBJ2-7	CASSLATEGYEQYF	TGCGCCAGCAGCTTGGCGACGGAGGGCTACGAGCAGTACTTC